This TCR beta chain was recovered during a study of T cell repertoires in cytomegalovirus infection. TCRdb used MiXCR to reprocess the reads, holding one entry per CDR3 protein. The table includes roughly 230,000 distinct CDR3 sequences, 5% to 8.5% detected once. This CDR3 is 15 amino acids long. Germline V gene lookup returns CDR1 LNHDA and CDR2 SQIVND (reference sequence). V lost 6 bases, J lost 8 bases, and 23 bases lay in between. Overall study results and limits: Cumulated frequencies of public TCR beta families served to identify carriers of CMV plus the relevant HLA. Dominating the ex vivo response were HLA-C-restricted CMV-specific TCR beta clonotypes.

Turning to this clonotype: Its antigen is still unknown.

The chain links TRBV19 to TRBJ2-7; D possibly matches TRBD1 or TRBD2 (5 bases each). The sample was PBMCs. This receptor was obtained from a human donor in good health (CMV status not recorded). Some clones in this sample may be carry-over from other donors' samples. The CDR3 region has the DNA TGTGCCAGTAGATCCCTAGGGACCGCGTCGGGGCAGCAGTACTTC. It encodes CASRSLGTASGQQYF.